This T cell receptor beta chain was profiled in a study of T cell responses to AZD1222 COVID-19 vaccine. Overall study results and limits: Baseline seropositives among AZD1222 recipients totaled only 5 to 7. Regions left unmutated in variants are reportedly the target of nearly half of spike-specific TCRs. There were repertoire samples only from the period after the peak T cell response. The sample set comprised mostly white British donors with more females, and clonal diversity was possibly underestimated.

Clones were read by immunoSEQ multiplex PCR, and TCRdb kept only the in-frame ones, dropping some. This table has about 98,000 clones, approximately 81% appearing once. A word on this clone: Its antigen remains unknown.

J lost 7 bases, V lost 4 bases, and 8 bases had no gene match. The CDR3 consists of 16 residues. Germline V CDR1 and CDR2: SGHAT, FQNNGV. Here the sequenced sample was peripheral blood, taken on day 0 of AZD1222 vaccination. This TCR was sampled from an adult in good health. The chain has TRBV11-2 and TRBJ2-2; 11 nucleotides line up with TRBD1. The CDR3 region has the DNA TGTGCCAGCAGCTATCTCTTGGGGACAGGGGGCGGGGAGCTGTTTTTT. Translation: CASSYLLGTGGGELFF.